The 4 T cell receptor beta chains listed next were all sequenced from one sample in a study of T cell repertoires in cytomegalovirus infection. TCRdb re-derived calls from the reads in MiXCR, one entry per CDR3 protein. This table has approximately 500,000 distinct CDR3 sequences, 11% appearing once. Sequencing was performed on PBMCs. The receptors were gathered from a human donor in good health (CMV status not recorded). Some clones in this sample may be carry-over from other donors' samples.

This clonotype was detected only a few times. This chain connects TRBV20-1 to TRBJ2-5, with D tentatively TRBD2 (6 bases). This CDR3 is built from 14 residues. Germline V gene sequence: CDR1 DFQATT, CDR2 SNEGSKA (reference sequence). The V gene lost 1 base and the J gene lost 5 bases, with 14 bases spanning the gap. The CDR3 reads CSARVGLRSETQYF. As DNA, the CDR3 is TGCAGTGCTAGAGTGGGACTTCGGTCGGAGACCCAGTACTTC.

This clonotype was seen ten or more times. The chain links TRBV27 to TRBJ2-3; 9 bases align to TRBD2. The CDR3 contains 18 residues. In germline, CDR1 is MNHEY, CDR2 SMNVEV (reference sequence). Germline trimming cut 1 base from V and 0 bases from J; bases unmatched to any gene: 8. CDR3 region: CASSLWGSGRSSTDTQYF. CDR3 sequence (DNA): TGTGCCAGCAGTTTATGGGGTAGCGGGAGATCGAGCACAGATACGCAGTATTTT.

This clonotype was seen ten or more times. This chain uses TRBV7-8 with TRBJ1-5, with D tentatively TRBD1 (6 bases). V dropped 1 base and J dropped 1 base, with 11 bases sitting between them. This CDR3 has 16 amino acids. Germline values: CDR1 SGHVS, CDR2 FQNEAQ. The CDR3 here is CASSLGVGQSNQPQHF. The DNA for the CDR3 is TGTGCCAGCAGCTTAGGAGTCGGACAGAGCAATCAGCCCCAGCATTTT.

This clonotype was counted at least ten times. This chain joins TRBV7-8 and TRBJ2-1, with TRBD2 matching 8 bases. The CDR3 consists of 15 residues. Unmatched junction bases numbered 9, after V lost 4 bases and J lost 7 bases. CDR1 is SGHVS, CDR2 FQNEAQ, per germline. CDR3 sequence (DNA): TGTGCCAGCAGCTCCCGAGCGGGAGAGAGGAATGAGCAGTTCTTC. Its translation: CASSSRAGERNEQFF.